This T cell receptor (beta chain) was observed in a study of T cells in Graves' hyperthyroidism and ophthalmopathy. On the basis of clinical symptoms, serum thyroxine and TRAb, thyroid ultrasound and orbital computed tomography, diagnoses were made. Extraction of PBMCs used approximately 10 ml of fresh peripheral blood. TCR beta CDR3 sequences were amplified from RNA transcripts. First-round RT-PCR targeting the TCR CDR3 was performed with the HTBI primer set. TCRdb redid the calling of the multiplex PCR reads with MiXCR, one entry per CDR3 protein. The table includes about 24,000 distinct CDR3 sequences, about half detected once. Trimming pared 3 bases from V and 3 bases from J, leaving 14 bases between. This CDR3 contains 15 residues. This clonotype was seen at least ten times.

This receptor was obtained from a woman aged 40-49 years with Graves' hyperthyroidism that later progressed to Graves' ophthalmopathy. Sequencing was carried out using blood. This chain joins TRBV12-3 or TRBV12-4 and TRBJ2-5; a possible D gene is TRBD1 (5 bases). The DNA for the CDR3 is TGTGCCAGCAGTTTTCATTGGACAAATGAAGAGACCCAGTACTTC. Amino acids: CASSFHWTNEETQYF.